Listed here are 21 T cell receptor beta chains from one sample, sequenced in a study of technical replicates of blood from several donors. TCRdb's table, derived via immunoSEQ multiplex PCR, lists solely in-frame clones and lacks some. Altogether 95,000 or so clones are present, about 95% being singletons, with the ten largest covering 0.34%. Sequencing used T cells isolated from PBMCs. These receptors originate from a human donor in good health.

This clone was seen once. CDR3 residues: CASSYGTGVTDTQYF. In DNA form, the CDR3 reads TGTGCCAGCAGTTACGGGACAGGGGTCACAGATACGCAGTATTTT. This chain connects TRBV6-6 to TRBJ2-3; 10 bases map to TRBD1. CDR3 length equals 15 residues. V was pared by 2 bases and J by 2 bases, with 1 base of the junction left unmatched. Germline CDR1 reads MNHNY; CDR2 reads SVGAGI (reference sequence).

This chain connects TRBV27 to TRBJ2-1, with a tentative D call TRBD2 (6 bases). Germline values: CDR1 MNHEY, CDR2 SMNVEV (reference sequence). The ends were cut back, 3 bases at V and 5 bases at J, with 20 bases in the middle. The CDR3 has 17 amino acids. The CDR3 region is CASSLVFRGRSNNEQFF. CDR3 DNA sequence: TGTGCCAGCAGTTTGGTATTTCGGGGGAGAAGCAACAATGAGCAGTTCTTC.

The chain combines TRBV15 with TRBJ2-5; 10 bases agree with TRBD2. Germline CDR1 and CDR2: LNHNV and YYDKDF (reference sequence). J lost 5 bases, V lost 2 bases, and 8 bases had no gene match. The CDR3 covers 16 residues. The CDR3 DNA follows: TGTGCCACCAGCAGATCACGACCGGGACTAGCGGAGACCCAGTACTTC. Protein sequence: CATSRSRPGLAETQYF.

The rearrangement joins TRBV15 to TRBJ1-5; weak D call: TRBD1 (5 bases). V lost 4 bases to trimming and J lost 0 bases, with 10 bases between them. The germline V gene encodes CDR1 LNHNV and CDR2 YYDKDF (reference sequence). The CDR3 consists of 15 residues. The CDR3 coding sequence is TGTGCCACCAGCATAGACAGTTATAGCAATCAGCCCCAGCATTTT. Translation gives CATSIDSYSNQPQHF. The whole variable domain, remainder taken from reference TRBV15 and TRBJ1-5, is DAMVIQNPRYQVTQFGKPVTLSCSQTLNHNVMYWYQQKSSQAPKLLFHYYDKDFNNEADTPDNFQSRRPNTSFCFLDIRSPGLGDTAMYLCATSIDSYSNQPQHFGDGTRLSIL.

The chain joins TRBV4-1 to TRBJ2-7; no clear D. V lost 6 bases and J lost 4, with 19 bases in between. CDR3 length: 15 residues. The V gene's germline CDR1 is MGHRA and CDR2 YSYEKL. The CDR3 here is CASRLAAQPQYEQYF. DNA for the CDR3: TGCGCCAGCAGGCTCGCAGCACAGCCCCAGTACGAGCAGTACTTC.

The gene calls are TRBV6-1 and TRBJ1-1; 10 positions match TRBD1. The CDR3 has 14 amino acids. After removal of 6 bases from V and 3 bases from J, the junction contained 4 bases not matched to a gene. Germline lookup yields CDR1 MNHNS and CDR2 SASEGT. CDR3 sequence: CASSSGTGDTEAFF. CDR3 DNA sequence: TGTGCCAGCAGCTCCGGGACAGGGGACACTGAAGCTTTCTTT.

This rearrangement joins TRBV6-5 to TRBJ2-1, with 7 bases identical to TRBD1. Losses at the gene ends were 8 bases for V and 0 bases for J; bases not matched to a gene: 4. The CDR3 runs 14 residues. Germline V gene lookup returns CDR1 MNHEY and CDR2 SVGAGI. CDR3 nucleotide sequence: TGTGCCAGCCGGGACAGCTTCTCCTACAATGAGCAGTTCTTC. It specifies CASRDSFSYNEQFF.

The chain uses TRBV25-1 and TRBJ2-5, with D tentatively TRBD2 (6 bases). The CDR3 totals 13 residues. Trimming removed 0 bases from V and 5 bases from J, with 7 bases in between. Germline V CDR1 and CDR2: MGHDK, SYGVNS. The DNA for the CDR3 is TGTGCCAGCAGTGAATATGGGGGGGAGACCCAGTACTTC. As protein: CASSEYGGETQYF. The full variable domain, rest sourced from reference TRBV25-1 and TRBJ2-5, is EADIYQTPRYLVIGTGKKITLECSQTMGHDKMYWYQQDPGMELHLIHYSYGVNSTEKGDLSSESTVSRIRTEHFPLTLESARPSHTSQYLCASSEYGGETQYFGPGTRLLVL.

This clone was detected only once. The chain carries TRBV9 and TRBJ2-3; 8 bases fit TRBD2. CDR3 length equals 16 residues. CDR1 is SGDLS, CDR2 YYNGEE, per germline. The ends lost 0 bases at V and 3 bases at J; junction bases unmatched: 6. The CDR3 is CASSVVGQRETDTQYF. CDR3 nucleotide sequence: TGTGCCAGCAGCGTAGTCGGGCAGCGGGAGACAGATACGCAGTATTTT. The full variable domain, rest sourced from reference TRBV9 and TRBJ2-3, is DSGVTQTPKHLITATGQRVTLRCSPRSGDLSVYWYQQSLDQGLQFLIQYYNGEERAKGNILERFSAQQFPDLHSELNLSSLELGDSALYFCASSVVGQRETDTQYFGPGTRLTVL.

The rearrangement links TRBV11-3 to TRBJ1-1, with 7 bases that match TRBD1. This CDR3 comprises 18 residues. The V segment lost 4 bases and the J segment 1 base; nucleotides outside the gene matches: 15. Per germline, CDR1 SGHNT and CDR2 YENEEA. The CDR3 bases are TGTGCCAGCAGCTCTCGGCGACAGGGAGTTGACAGGAACACTGAAGCTTTCTTT. Translated: CASSSRRQGVDRNTEAFF.

The rearrangement links TRBV9 to TRBJ2-2; 9 bases line up with TRBD2. The CDR3 extends over 15 amino acids. J lost 3 bases, V lost 2 bases, and 2 bases had no gene match. Germline CDR1 reads SGDLS; CDR2 reads YYNGEE. CDR3 in DNA: TGTGCCAGCAGCGTGGGGACTAGCTACACCGGGGAGCTGTTTTTT. Encoded protein: CASSVGTSYTGELFF.

The rearrangement uses TRBV15 and TRBJ2-1; 7 bases are shared with TRBD2. There are 17 residues in the CDR3. The J segment lost 2 bases and the V segment lost 0 bases, leaving 7 bases of the junction unmatched. Germline CDR1 LNHNV, CDR2 YYDKDF (reference sequence). CDR3 DNA: TGTGCCACCAGCAGAGATACTAGCGAATCGCCCTACAATGAGCAGTTCTTC. This translates into CATSRDTSESPYNEQFF. The variable domain in full, completed from reference TRBV15 and TRBJ2-1, reads DAMVIQNPRYQVTQFGKPVTLSCSQTLNHNVMYWYQQKSSQAPKLLFHYYDKDFNNEADTPDNFQSRRPNTSFCFLDIRSPGLGDTAMYLCATSRDTSESPYNEQFFGPGTRLTVL.

V gene TRBV21-1 combines with J gene TRBJ1-1. TRBV21-1 is a pseudogene. The CDR3 runs to 11 residues. The CDR3 DNA is TGTGCCAGCATCCCCGGGGGTGAAGCTTTCTTT. Residues: CASIPGGEAFF.

The rearrangement uses TRBV28 and TRBJ1-2, with TRBD1 matching 10 bases. Per the germline V gene, CDR1 is MDHEN and CDR2 is SYDVKM. The CDR3 runs to 14 residues. The V segment lost 5 bases and the J segment 4 bases; nucleotides outside the gene matches: 4. The chain's CDR3 is CASSIRQGAYGYTF. As DNA, the CDR3 is TGTGCCAGCAGTATACGACAGGGGGCCTATGGCTACACCTTC.

As regards this clone: Within the sample, other DNA sequences also encode this same CDR3. The rearrangement links TRBV5-6 to TRBJ2-7; D might be TRBD2 (5 bases). With 1 base removed from V and 2 bases from J, the gap between germline ends came to 13 bases. The length of the CDR3 is 15 residues. Germline-derived CDR1 and CDR2 are SGHDT and YYEEEE. In DNA, the CDR3 is TGTGCCAGCAGCTTGTACGGGATGGACCCCTACGAGCAGTACTTC. Amino acid sequence: CASSLYGMDPYEQYF.

The chain carries TRBV7-9 and TRBJ1-1; D call uncertain. The germline V gene encodes CDR1 SEHNR and CDR2 FQNEAQ (reference sequence). V lost 3 bases and J 0 bases, leaving 14 bases between the germline ends. This CDR3 is 16 amino acids long. This chain's CDR3 is CASSFPQPSMNTEAFF. The CDR3 bases are TGTGCCAGCAGCTTCCCGCAACCCTCTATGAACACTGAAGCTTTCTTT. Using reference TRBV7-9 and TRBJ1-1 for the parts outside the CDR3, the full variable domain is DTGVSQNPRHKITKRGQNVTFRCDPISEHNRLYWYRQTLGQGPEFLTYFQNEAQLEKSRLLSDRFSAERPKGSFSTLEIQRTEQGDSAMYLCASSFPQPSMNTEAFFGQGTRLTVV.

As DNA, the CDR3 is TGTGCCAGCAGCTTGGGACTAAACACAGATACGCAGTATTTT. Protein: CASSLGLNTDTQYF. The chain uses TRBV7-2 and TRBJ2-3; 7 bases align to TRBD2. This CDR3 region has 14 residues. Unmatched junction bases numbered 2, after V lost 3 bases and J lost 2 bases. CDR1 SGHTA and CDR2 FQGNSA come from the germline V gene. The full variable domain, rest sourced from reference TRBV7-2 and TRBJ2-3, is GAGVSQSPSNKVTEKGKDVELRCDPISGHTALYWYRQSLGQGLEFLIYFQGNSAPDKSGLPSDRFSAERTGGSVSTLTIQRTQQEDSAVYLCASSLGLNTDTQYFGPGTRLTVL.

In the case of this clone: Other DNA sequences of this sample code for an identical CDR3. This chain links TRBV7-3 with TRBJ1-1, with 8 bases aligning to TRBD1. The CDR3 sequence is 15 residues long. V gave up 5 bases and J gave up 0 bases; unmatched junction bases: 5. Per the germline V gene, CDR1 is SGHTA and CDR2 is FQGTGA. Here the CDR3 reads CASSPPTGVNTEAFF. The CDR3 DNA reads TGTGCCAGCAGCCCTCCGACAGGGGTGAACACTGAAGCTTTCTTT.

This sequence joins TRBV27 and TRBJ1-1; maybe TRBD1 (5 bases). The germline gives CDR1 MNHEY, CDR2 SMNVEV (reference sequence). Trimming removed 4 bases at V and 2 bases at J, with 8 bases between. This CDR3 is 13 amino acids long. The CDR3 spells CASSSGFNTEAFF. CDR3 DNA sequence: TGTGCCAGCAGTTCAGGGTTTAACACTGAAGCTTTCTTT.

The rearrangement links TRBV10-3 to TRBJ2-6; TRBD1 agrees at 7 bases. The CDR3 length is 18 residues. With 6 bases clipped from V and 0 bases from J, the junction kept 11 bases outside the gene matches. Germline CDR1 reads ENHRY; CDR2 reads SYGVKD. CDR3 sequence: CAISGQERPSSGANVLTF. The CDR3 nucleotides read TGTGCCATCAGCGGACAGGAGCGCCCTAGCTCTGGGGCCAACGTCCTGACTTTC.

The chain has TRBV10-3 and TRBJ2-3; 9 nucleotides agree with TRBD1. The CDR3 totals 15 residues. J lost 5 bases, V lost 10 bases, and 13 bases had no gene match. Germline CDR1 is ENHRY and CDR2 is SYGVKD. The CDR3: CATRDREFIGDTQYF. In DNA, the CDR3 is TGTGCCACCAGGGACAGGGAATTTATTGGAGATACGCAGTATTTT.